Presented here are 29 T cell receptor beta chains from one specimen sequenced in a study of cytomegalovirus exposure and HLA in healthy donors. PCR involved 60 Vbeta and 13 Jbeta primers. Measured with immunoSEQ multiplex PCR; TCRdb has only the in-frame clones, and not every one. The sample lists 150,000 to 200,000 clones; roughly 13% were seen once. Sequencing used PBMCs. Receptors were obtained from a man aged 50-60 years in good health and CMV-seropositive.

The sample holds one count of this clone. The chain combines TRBV2 with TRBJ1-5; a weak D match, TRBD1 (6 bases). The CDR3 totals 15 residues. The V gene lost 5 bases and the J gene lost 6 bases, with 17 bases spanning the gap. Germline V gene data show CDR1 as SNHLY and CDR2 as FYNNEI. The CDR3 nucleotides read TGTGCCAGCAGTACGGGGGCGGGGGCAGGTCAGCCCCAGCATTTT. Translated: CASSTGAGAGQPQHF.

The chain uses TRBV7-9 and TRBJ1-1, with D uncertain. CDR3 length: 15 amino acids. V was clipped by 4 bases and J by 3 bases, with 15 bases between them. Germline CDR1 and CDR2: SEHNR and FQNEAQ (reference sequence). The CDR3 DNA reads as TGTGCCAGCAGCTCGAGAGGGCAGCTTTACACTGAAGCTTTCTTT. Amino acids: CASSSRGQLYTEAFF.

This clone occurred once. This chain links TRBV28 with TRBJ2-2; tentatively, D is TRBD2 (5 bases). Trimming pared 5 bases from V and 4 bases from J, leaving 11 bases between. CDR3 size: 14 residues. Germline CDR1 is MDHEN and CDR2 is SYDVKM. The CDR3 here is CASSAPRGTGELFF. The CDR3 region has the DNA TGTGCCAGCAGTGCCCCCCGGGGCACCGGGGAGCTGTTTTTT.

The rearrangement links TRBV7-9 to TRBJ1-1; D is perhaps TRBD1 (6 bases). V was clipped by 10 bases and J by 5 bases, with 17 bases between them. Germline lookup yields CDR1 SEHNR and CDR2 FQNEAQ (reference sequence). The CDR3 has 13 amino acids. CDR3 sequence: CATLGGAKTEAFF. In nucleotides, the CDR3 is TGTGCCACCCTCGGGGGGGCGAAGACTGAAGCTTTCTTT. The whole variable domain, remainder taken from reference TRBV7-9 and TRBJ1-1, is DTGVSQNPRHKITKRGQNVTFRCDPISEHNRLYWYRQTLGQGPEFLTYFQNEAQLEKSRLLSDRFSAERPKGSFSTLEIQRTEQGDSAMYLCATLGGAKTEAFFGQGTRLTVV.

The chain has TRBV19 and TRBJ1-5; 9 bases are shared with TRBD1. V lost 4 bases and J lost 2; bases outside the gene matches: 6. The CDR3 has 16 amino acids. Germline values: CDR1 LNHDA, CDR2 SQIVND (reference sequence). The CDR3 sequence: CASSTRDRAGNQPQHF. The CDR3 DNA follows: TGTGCCAGTAGTACCCGGGACAGGGCCGGCAATCAGCCCCAGCATTTT.

This chain links TRBV5-5 with TRBJ1-4; weak D call: TRBD1 (6 bases). The CDR3 consists of 14 residues. The V end lost 5 bases, the J end lost 6 bases, and 14 bases lay between the germline ends. The germline V gene encodes CDR1 SGHKS and CDR2 YYEKEE (reference sequence). The CDR3: CASSLRGTDEKLFF. CDR3 in DNA: TGTGCCAGCAGTTTGAGGGGGACGGATGAAAAACTGTTTTTT.

This clone has only a few counts. This chain joins TRBV12-5 and TRBJ2-7; no clear D. Trimming cost V 4 bases and J 3 bases, with 10 bases left between them. The CDR3 covers 13 residues. CDR1 is LGHNT, CDR2 FRNRAP, per germline. CDR3 sequence: CASGSDTFYEQYF. The CDR3 nucleotides are TGTGCTAGTGGTTCCGACACTTTCTACGAGCAGTACTTC.

This clone appeared a few times. The chain recombines TRBV9 with TRBJ2-5; 9 bases agree with TRBD2. The CDR3 spans 16 residues. Losses at the gene ends were 0 bases for V and 5 bases for J; bases not matched to a gene: 8. CDR1 is SGDLS, CDR2 YYNGEE, per germline. The CDR3 bases are TGTGCCAGCAGCGTAGCCGGGCGGGGGGGCGGTGAGACCCAGTACTTC. Protein: CASSVAGRGGGETQYF.

The chain links TRBV19 to TRBJ2-5; 11 bases agree with TRBD2. The CDR3 is 14 amino acids. J was trimmed by 5 bases and V by 4 bases; bases with no gene match: 3. Germline CDR1 reads LNHDA; CDR2 reads SQIVND (reference sequence). For the CDR3, the DNA is TGTGCCAGTAGTAAGGGACTAGCGGTGGAGACCCAGTACTTC. Translated: CASSKGLAVETQYF.

The V gene is TRBV19, the J gene TRBJ1-1; D not resolved. The CDR3 covers 15 residues. Trimming pared 5 bases from V and 1 base from J, leaving 14 bases between. The germline V gene encodes CDR1 LNHDA and CDR2 SQIVND (reference sequence). Here the CDR3 reads CASSYSSARNTEAFF. The CDR3 DNA is TGTGCCAGTAGTTACAGCTCGGCCCGGAACACTGAAGCTTTCTTT.

This clone was seen a few times. This chain's CDR3 is CASSSDRGNTEAFF. CDR3 bases: TGTGCCAGCAGCTCGGACAGGGGGAACACTGAAGCTTTCTTT. The genes are TRBV7-8 and TRBJ1-1; TRBD1 aligns across 9 bases. CDR3 length: 14 residues. Germline trimming cut 4 bases from V and 1 base from J; bases unmatched to any gene: 1. Germline assignment: CDR1 SGHVS and CDR2 FQNEAQ.

The chain couples TRBV25-1 to TRBJ1-2, with 7 bases identical to TRBD1. This CDR3 is built from 15 residues. The V and J ends lost 5 bases and 3 bases, in that order; junction bases with no gene match: 9. Germline V gene lookup returns CDR1 MGHDK and CDR2 SYGVNS. In DNA, the CDR3 is TGTGCCAGCAGTACTCGACAGGGCATTCACTATGGCTACACCTTC. This encodes CASSTRQGIHYGYTF.

The V gene is TRBV18, the J gene TRBJ2-2; 13 bases map to TRBD2. The CDR3 is 17 amino acids. In germline, CDR1 is KGHSH, CDR2 LQKENI. V was clipped by 4 bases and J by 2 bases; unmatched bases: 4. The CDR3 nucleotides are TGTGCCAGCTCACTGGGACTAGCGGGGACTAACACCGGGGAGCTGTTTTTT. It specifies CASSLGLAGTNTGELFF.

This clone was counted between two and nine times. CDR3 loop: CASSRRGGQGETQYF. CDR3 DNA: TGTGCCAGCAGTAGGCGGGGGGGCCAGGGAGAGACCCAGTACTTC. This sequence joins TRBV28 and TRBJ2-5; TRBD2 matches at 9 bases. V lost 5 bases and J lost 4; bases outside the gene matches: 8. The CDR3 spans 15 residues. Germline CDR1 reads MDHEN; CDR2 reads SYDVKM.

This clone was seen a few times. The chain carries TRBV2 and TRBJ2-6, with a possible D match to TRBD1 (5 bases). Germline V lookup: CDR1 SNHLY, CDR2 FYNNEI. Trimming removed 4 bases at V and 4 bases at J, with 11 bases between. This CDR3 spans 15 amino acids. CDR3 sequence reads: CASSADRSGANVLTF. Here the CDR3 DNA reads TGTGCCAGCAGTGCCGACAGAAGCGGGGCCAACGTCCTGACTTTC.

The sample holds a few counts of this clone. This chain uses TRBV7-2 with TRBJ2-7; no definite D call. This CDR3 has 15 residues. CDR1 is SGHTA and CDR2 is FQGNSA in the germline V gene. V was cut by 1 base and J by 0 bases, with 10 bases left in between. The CDR3 protein is CASSLGYSPSYEQYF. DNA for the CDR3: TGTGCCAGCAGCTTAGGTTATAGCCCCTCCTACGAGCAGTACTTC.

The rearrangement joins TRBV12-2 to TRBJ1-5; no check of the table's D call, TRBD1, against the DNA was made. TRBV12-2 is flagged as a pseudogene. The length of the CDR3 is 16 residues. CDR3 coding DNA: TGTGCAAGTCGCTCGGGACAGCCTCGGTGCAATCAGCCCCAGCATTTT. This codes for CASRSGQPRCNQPQHF.

This clone was seen more than once but under ten times. The rearrangement joins TRBV5-1 to TRBJ2-2; D is unclear. V was shortened by 4 bases and J by 4 bases, with 8 bases between the two germline ends. CDR3 length: 13 residues. CDR1 and CDR2 from the germline V gene are SGHRS and YFSETQ. The CDR3 DNA is TGCGCCAGCAGCGGTGGGCTCACCGGGGAGCTGTTTTTT. Translated, it gives CASSGGLTGELFF.

This clone was picked up a small number of times. V gene TRBV7-8 combines with J gene TRBJ2-3; 12 positions match TRBD2. This CDR3 is 17 amino acids long. Germline CDR1 SGHVS, CDR2 FQNEAQ. The V segment lost 3 bases and the J segment 6 bases; nucleotides outside the gene matches: 10. The CDR3 sequence is CASSFRTSGELMDTQYF. In DNA form, the CDR3 reads TGTGCCAGCAGCTTCCGGACTAGCGGGGAACTCATGGATACGCAGTATTTT. Variable domain in full (rest from reference TRBV7-8 and TRBJ2-3): GAGVSQSPRYKVAKRGQDVALRCDPISGHVSLFWYQQALGQGPEFLTYFQNEAQLDKSGLPSDRFFAERPEGSVSTLKIQRTQQEDSAVYLCASSFRTSGELMDTQYFGPGTRLTVL.

This clone was recorded a few times. V and J are TRBV7-9 and TRBJ1-2; no reliable D call. Germline V gene sequence: CDR1 SEHNR, CDR2 FQNEAQ (reference sequence). The CDR3 contains 15 residues. V was shortened by 5 bases and J by 7 bases, with 20 bases between the two germline ends. In nucleotides, the CDR3 is TGTGCCAGCAGCCCGGTGGGTTTTGGAGGTGGTGGCTACACCTTC. Translating it yields CASSPVGFGGGGYTF.

This clone was detected only a few times. This chain links TRBV11-3 with TRBJ2-3, with 7 bases fitting TRBD1. Germline CDR1 reads SGHNT; CDR2 reads YENEEA. This CDR3 comprises 15 residues. With 5 bases clipped from V and 7 bases from J, the junction kept 12 bases outside the gene matches. The DNA for the CDR3 is TGTGCCAGCAGCCCACCGGGACAGAGGTCTAATACGCAGTATTTT. As protein: CASSPPGQRSNTQYF.

The gene calls are TRBV6-6 and TRBJ1-5; D possibly corresponds to TRBD1 (5 bases). Trimming removed 6 bases at V and 3 bases at J, with 12 bases between. CDR3 length: 14 amino acids. Germline CDR1 reads MNHNY; CDR2 reads SVGAGI (reference sequence). The CDR3 nucleotides read TGTGCCAGCAGGACCGTACAGGTCAATCAGCCCCAGCATTTT. Its protein product is CASRTVQVNQPQHF.

This rearrangement joins TRBV7-9 to TRBJ1-4; 8 bases align to TRBD1. This CDR3 has 15 residues. In germline, CDR1 is SEHNR, CDR2 FQNEAQ (reference sequence). Germline trimming cut 5 bases from V and 8 bases from J; bases unmatched to any gene: 10. For the CDR3, the DNA is TGTGCCAGCAGCCCGAGGACAGGGCGGTGGGAAAAACTGTTTTTT. It is translated as CASSPRTGRWEKLFF.

This clone was observed a handful of times. V gene TRBV11-2 combines with J gene TRBJ2-2; possibly TRBD1 for D (6 bases). The CDR3 consists of 14 residues. Germline CDR1 reads SGHAT; CDR2 reads FQNNGV. V was shortened by 5 bases and J by 4 bases, with 11 bases between the two germline ends. CDR3 bases: TGTGCCAGCAGCCCCCAGGGGTTCACCGGGGAGCTGTTTTTT. It is translated as CASSPQGFTGELFF.

The V call is TRBV29-1, the J call TRBJ2-3, with TRBD2 as a possible D gene (7 bases). The CDR3 is made up of 14 amino acids. The germline V gene has CDR1 SQVTM and CDR2 ANQGSEA. DNA of the CDR3: TGCAGTGTCTGGGGGGGACATAGCACAGATACGCAGTATTTT. As protein: CSVWGGHSTDTQYF.

J is TRBJ2-3 and V is TRBV19; TRBD2 matches at 9 bases. V lost 7 bases, J lost 4 bases, and 9 bases stayed unmatched. This CDR3 is built from 15 residues. CDR1 LNHDA and CDR2 SQIVND come from the germline V gene (reference sequence). In DNA, the CDR3 is TGTGCCAGTACTAACGCGGGGGGGCTTTCAGATACGCAGTATTTT. Residues: CASTNAGGLSDTQYF.

This clone was counted only a few times. The chain couples TRBV11-3 to TRBJ2-5; maybe TRBD1 (5 bases). V was pared by 5 bases and J by 1 base, with 14 bases between. The CDR3 runs to 15 residues. Germline V lookup: CDR1 SGHNT, CDR2 YENEEA. The CDR3 is CASSQGRRAQETQYF. CDR3 bases: TGTGCCAGCAGCCAAGGGCGCAGGGCCCAAGAGACCCAGTACTTC. The variable domain in full, with the rest retrieved from reference TRBV11-3 and TRBJ2-5, is EAGVVQSPRYKIIEKKQPVAFWCNPISGHNTLYWYLQNLGQGPELLIRYENEEAVDDSQLPKDRFSAERLKGVDSTLKIQPAELGDSAVYLCASSQGRRAQETQYFGPGTRLLVL.

The chain is built from TRBV2 and TRBJ1-2; maybe TRBD1 (6 bases). Trimming took 7 bases from V and 6 from J, leaving 15 bases between them. The CDR3 has 13 amino acids. Germline V gene lookup returns CDR1 SNHLY and CDR2 FYNNEI. The CDR3 bases are TGTGCCAGCATTATGAAAGGGGGAAATGGCTACACCTTC. Residues: CASIMKGGNGYTF.

Here the CDR3 DNA reads TGTGCCAGCAGCTTAGCGGTATCTAGCGGGGGGGCCGTCGCAGATACGCAGTATTTT. This encodes CASSLAVSSGGAVADTQYF. The gene calls are TRBV7-8 and TRBJ2-3; TRBD2 matches 12 bases. V dropped 0 bases and J dropped 4; count of bases not matched to a gene: 11. CDR1 is SGHVS, CDR2 FQNEAQ, per germline. This CDR3 is built from 19 residues.